These 20 T cell receptor beta chains share one sample of origin, sequenced in a study of cytomegalovirus exposure and HLA in healthy donors. Vbeta (60) and Jbeta (13) primers were used in the PCR. Sequenced by immunoSEQ multiplex PCR; TCRdb stores in-frame clones only, minus some. Among 100,000 to 150,000 clones, around four fifths were seen once, and the ten largest hold less than 2.5%. The sequenced sample consisted of PBMCs. The receptors originated from a middle-aged woman in good health and CMV-seropositive.

The chain recombines TRBV27 with TRBJ1-6, with TRBD1 identical over 10 bases. Germline CDR1 MNHEY, CDR2 SMNVEV (reference sequence). This CDR3 spans 17 amino acids. V shed 4 bases, J shed 2 bases, and the junction held 5 bases outside the gene matches. CDR3 sequence: CASSYTTGGTYNSPLHF. The CDR3 DNA follows: TGTGCCAGCAGTTACACGACAGGGGGCACCTATAATTCACCCCTCCACTTT.

This clone was detected only once. The germline gene is not matched at one end of the junction; a read error may be the cause. This chain connects TRBV28 to TRBJ1-5; TRBD1 aligns across 8 bases. This CDR3 has 16 residues. CDR1 MDHEN and CDR2 SYDVKM come from the germline V gene. The CDR3 DNA reads as TGTGCCAGCAGACCCGGGGACAGGACTAACAATCAGCTCCAGCATTTT. Translated: CASRPGDRTNNQLQHF.

The CDR3, as DNA: TGTGCCAGCTCACACCGGGACAGGGGGCGCGTTGGCACTGAAGCTTTCTTT. Residues: CASSHRDRGRVGTEAFF. The chain recombines TRBV18 with TRBJ1-1; 12 nucleotides align to TRBD1. J gave up 4 bases and V 4 bases, and 10 bases lay outside the gene matches. This CDR3 spans 17 amino acids. Germline CDR1 and CDR2: KGHSH and LQKENI. Combining the CDR3 with reference TRBV18 and TRBJ1-1 gives the whole variable domain NAGVMQNPRHLVRRRGQEARLRCSPMKGHSHVYWYRQLPEEGLKFMVYLQKENIIDESGMPKERFSAEFPKEGPSILRIQQVVRGDSAAYFCASSHRDRGRVGTEAFFGQGTRLTVV.

This clone was seen at least ten times. This chain joins TRBV5-4 and TRBJ1-1; the match to TRBD1 covers 7 bases. With V trimmed by 5 bases and J by 5 bases, 9 bases remained unmatched. Germline-derived CDR1 and CDR2 are SGHNT and YYREEE (reference sequence). CDR3 length equals 14 residues. CDR3 region: CASRQGSQETEAFF. The CDR3 DNA reads TGTGCCAGCAGACAGGGGTCTCAGGAGACTGAAGCTTTCTTT. Full variable domain (remainder filled in from reference TRBV5-4 and TRBJ1-1): ETGVTQSPTHLIKTRGQQVTLRCSSQSGHNTVSWYQQALGQGPQFIFQYYREEENGRGNFPPRFSGLQFPNYSSELNVNALELDDSALYLCASRQGSQETEAFFGQGTRLTVV.

This clone was observed a handful of times. The chain couples TRBV2 to TRBJ1-2; TRBD1 is a possible D gene (6 bases). Between the trimmed V and J ends, which lost 6 bases and 1 base, there was a span of 9 bases. Germline CDR1 SNHLY, CDR2 FYNNEI. This CDR3 comprises 13 residues. The CDR3 reads CASRPDSNYGYTF. Here the CDR3 DNA reads TGTGCCAGCAGGCCGGACAGTAACTATGGCTACACCTTC.

With regard to this clone: This same CDR3 is encoded by further DNA sequences in the sample. This sequence joins TRBV2 and TRBJ2-2; D gene unclear. V dropped 6 bases and J dropped 1 base, with 3 bases sitting between them. The CDR3 runs to 12 residues. The germline CDR1 and CDR2 sequences are SNHLY and FYNNEI. The CDR3: CASSLNTGELFF. Here the CDR3 DNA reads TGTGCCAGCAGCTTGAACACCGGGGAGCTGTTTTTT.

The chain is built from TRBV19 and TRBJ2-7; D gene ambiguous. V lost 7 bases, J lost 3 bases, and 19 bases lay in between. The germline V gene encodes CDR1 LNHDA and CDR2 SQIVND (reference sequence). The CDR3 runs to 15 residues. As DNA, the CDR3 is TGTGCCAGTACCACCGTTTCCCCACGGTACTACGAGCAGTACTTC. Translated, it gives CASTTVSPRYYEQYF.

This chain joins TRBV5-6 and TRBJ2-7; D uncertain. V was trimmed by 4 bases and J by 2 bases, leaving 4 bases between them. The CDR3 extends over 11 amino acids. Germline V gene data show CDR1 as SGHDT and CDR2 as YYEEEE. In DNA form, the CDR3 reads TGTGCCAGCAGCATTACCTACGAGCAGTACTTC. Protein sequence: CASSITYEQYF.

The table lists this clone with a few counts. The gene calls are TRBV7-2 and TRBJ2-7; 10 nucleotides align to TRBD2. V was pared by 0 bases and J by 2 bases, with 10 bases of the junction left unmatched. The CDR3 has 18 amino acids. The germline V gene encodes CDR1 SGHTA and CDR2 FQGNSA. The CDR3 reads CASSLANLAGVLPYEQYF. In nucleotides, the CDR3 is TGTGCCAGCAGCTTAGCGAACCTAGCGGGAGTCCTCCCCTACGAGCAGTACTTC.

As regards this clone: This CDR3 is also generated by other DNA sequences in the sample. This chain links TRBV5-1 with TRBJ1-2, with a possible D match to TRBD1 (6 bases). This CDR3 contains 13 residues. The ends were cut back, 0 bases at V and 3 bases at J, with 6 bases in the middle. CDR1 and CDR2 from the germline V gene are SGHRS and YFSETQ. The CDR3 loop is CASSLDRDYGYTF. CDR3 DNA: TGCGCCAGCAGCTTGGACAGGGACTATGGCTACACCTTC.

The chain combines TRBV30 with TRBJ1-1; no clear D gene. The CDR3 loop spans 12 amino acids. CDR1 is GTSNPN, CDR2 SVGIG, per germline (reference sequence). V gave up 2 bases and J gave up 8 bases, with 12 bases separating them. CDR3 protein: CAWSITTREAFF. CDR3 in DNA: TGTGCCTGGAGTATAACTACCAGAGAAGCTTTCTTT.

This clone was seen a handful of times. The chain joins TRBV4-2 to TRBJ1-1, with TRBD1 matching over 9 bases. The CDR3 is made up of 15 amino acids. J gave up 1 base and V 4 bases, and 4 bases lay outside the gene matches. The germline CDR1 and CDR2 sequences are LGHNA and YNFKEQ. The CDR3 sequence is CASSRQGQGNTEAFF. The CDR3 bases are TGTGCCAGCAGCCGGCAGGGACAGGGGAACACTGAAGCTTTCTTT.

CDR3 bases: TGTGCCAGCAGCCGAGGGGGTATTAATCAGCCCCAGCATTTT. It specifies CASSRGGINQPQHF. The gene calls are TRBV9 and TRBJ1-5, with TRBD1 as a possible D gene (6 bases). CDR1 SGDLS and CDR2 YYNGEE come from the germline V gene. CDR3 length: 14 residues. Trimming cost V 4 bases and J 4 bases, with 12 bases left between them.

This chain joins TRBV30 and TRBJ1-1; no firm D call. The V end lost 4 bases, the J end lost 1 base, and 10 bases lay between the germline ends. The CDR3 extends over 13 amino acids. Germline CDR1 and CDR2: GTSNPN and SVGIG (reference sequence). CDR3 in DNA: TGTGCCTGGACGCTAAAGAGGAACACTGAAGCTTTCTTT. Its translation is CAWTLKRNTEAFF.

J is TRBJ2-7 and V is TRBV27; 8 nucleotides line up with TRBD1. This CDR3 is 14 amino acids long. Germline CDR1 is MNHEY and CDR2 is SMNVEV (reference sequence). The trim removed 5 bases at V and 3 bases at J, leaving 6 bases unmatched. The CDR3 loop reads CASSRQGTIYEQYF. CDR3 DNA sequence: TGTGCCAGCAGTCGACAGGGGACAATCTACGAGCAGTACTTC.

J is TRBJ2-1 and V is TRBV19, with a tentative D call TRBD1 (5 bases). Germline V CDR1 and CDR2: LNHDA, SQIVND (reference sequence). This CDR3 spans 13 amino acids. V gave up 7 bases and J gave up 7 bases, with 14 bases separating them. The CDR3 DNA reads TGTGCCAGTATGTCAGGGATAGTAAATGAGCAGTTCTTC. Translating it yields CASMSGIVNEQFF.

The chain links TRBV5-1 to TRBJ1-2, with 7 bases lining up with TRBD1. The V gene's germline CDR1 is SGHRS and CDR2 YFSETQ. Trimming removed 4 bases from V and 4 bases from J; junction bases left unmatched: 10. The CDR3 contains 15 residues. The CDR3 is CASSPGQDVGYGYTF. In DNA, the CDR3 is TGCGCCAGCAGCCCCGGACAGGACGTCGGCTATGGCTACACCTTC. The full variable domain, completed using reference TRBV5-1 and TRBJ1-2, is KAGVTQTPRYLIKTRGQQVTLSCSPISGHRSVSWYQQTPGQGLQFLFEYFSETQRNKGNFPGRFSGRQFSNSRSEMNVSTLELGDSALYLCASSPGQDVGYGYTFGSGTRLTVV.

This chain connects TRBV25-1 to TRBJ1-4, with TRBD1 as a possible D gene (6 bases). The germline V gene encodes CDR1 MGHDK and CDR2 SYGVNS. The CDR3 loop spans 15 amino acids. Trimming took 2 bases from V and 5 from J, leaving 12 bases between them. The CDR3 sequence: CASSEPQGENEKLFF. CDR3 bases: TGTGCCAGCAGTGAACCACAGGGAGAGAATGAAAAACTGTTTTTT.

This clone was observed a handful of times. The chain combines TRBV7-8 with TRBJ2-2; D is perhaps TRBD1 (6 bases). This CDR3 is built from 15 residues. CDR1 is SGHVS and CDR2 is FQNEAQ in the germline V gene. Trimming cost V 5 bases and J 3 bases, with 13 bases left between them. DNA of the CDR3: TGTGCCAGCAGCGTTGACAGGCGACACACCGGGGAGCTGTTTTTT. It translates to CASSVDRRHTGELFF.

J is TRBJ2-2 and V is TRBV7-9; TRBD1 agrees at 8 bases. Germline loops: CDR1 SEHNR, CDR2 FQNEAQ (reference sequence). V lost 5 bases, J lost 3 bases, and 8 bases stayed unmatched. The length of the CDR3 is 16 residues. For the CDR3, the DNA is TGTGCCAGCAGCGAAGGCCAGGGGGCGGACACCGGGGAGCTGTTTTTT. It is translated as CASSEGQGADTGELFF.